The rows below give T cell receptor beta chains drawn from one sample of a study of early T cells in non-severe SARS-CoV-2 infection. A single record per CDR3 protein comes from TCRdb applying MiXCR to the 5' RACE reads. The table lists about 64,000 distinct CDR3 sequences, about 4.9% of them singletons, with 4.9% in the top ten. Input material: whole blood. The source of these receptors is an adult who was a healthcare worker with PCR-confirmed SARS-CoV-2 infection or an uninfected control (not recorded which). CDR3s include the opening cysteine and the closing phenylalanine or tryptophan. D genes are given only for firm matches. Size tells how often a clone was seen (once, few, many) or the class of an expanded clone, and some rows leave it out.

D gene: NA
J gene: TRBJ1-1
clone size: NA
V gene: TRBV20-1
CDR3 protein: CSASYGTVAGTEAFF
CDR3 DNA: TGCAGTGCTAGCTATGGGACGGTAGCTGGCACTGAAGCTTTCTTT

D gene: NA
J gene: TRBJ2-6
clone size: many
V gene: TRBV5-6
CDR3 protein: CASSLGQISGANVLTF
CDR3 DNA: TGTGCCAGCAGCCTCGGACAGATCTCTGGGGCCAACGTCCTGACTTTC

D gene: TRBD2
J gene: TRBJ2-1
clone size: many
V gene: TRBV20-1
CDR3 protein: CSARLAGAFFIWGEQFF
CDR3 DNA: TGCAGTGCTAGACTAGCGGGAGCCTTTTTTATTTGGGGTGAGCAGTTCTTC

D gene: NA
J gene: TRBJ2-7
clone size: NA
V gene: TRBV20-1
CDR3 protein: CSARDTGLSYEQYF
CDR3 DNA: TGCAGTGCTAGAGATACGGGTCTTTCCTACGAGCAGTACTTC

D gene: NA
J gene: TRBJ2-4
clone size: many
V gene: TRBV5-4
CDR3 protein: CASSLSGLPKNIQYF
CDR3 DNA: TGTGCCAGCAGCTTGTCCGGGCTCCCCAAAAACATTCAGTACTTC

D gene: NA
J gene: TRBJ2-7
clone size: many
V gene: TRBV10-1
CDR3 protein: CASSELQGYEQYF
CDR3 DNA: TGCGCCAGCAGTGAGCTACAGGGCTACGAGCAGTACTTC

D gene: NA
J gene: TRBJ1-5
clone size: NA
V gene: TRBV7-2
CDR3 protein: CASSLMGDQPQHF
CDR3 DNA: TGTGCCAGCAGCTTAATGGGGGATCAGCCCCAGCATTTT

D gene: NA
J gene: TRBJ2-7
clone size: NA
V gene: TRBV20-1
CDR3 protein: CSATFTGYEQYF
CDR3 DNA: TGCAGTGCTACCTTTACGGGGTACGAGCAGTACTTC

D gene: NA
J gene: TRBJ1-2
clone size: many
V gene: TRBV7-2
CDR3 protein: CASSLGTGNRYGYTF
CDR3 DNA: TGTGCCAGCAGCTTGGGAACCGGGAACCGGTATGGCTACACCTTC

D gene: TRBD2
J gene: TRBJ2-1
clone size: many
V gene: TRBV6-6
CDR3 protein: CASRGGTSGGINEQFF
CDR3 DNA: TGTGCCAGCAGGGGAGGGACTAGCGGGGGGATAAATGAGCAGTTCTTC

D gene: NA
J gene: TRBJ2-4
clone size: many
V gene: TRBV20-1
CDR3 protein: CSAETSFGRGKNIQYF
CDR3 DNA: TGCAGTGCCGAGACCTCTTTCGGCAGGGGAAAAAACATTCAGTACTTC

D gene: TRBD2
J gene: TRBJ2-2
clone size: many
V gene: TRBV6-4
CDR3 protein: CASSPGLYTGELFF
CDR3 DNA: TGTGCCAGCAGTCCGGGACTATACACCGGGGAGCTGTTTTTT

D gene: NA
J gene: TRBJ2-7
clone size: NA
V gene: TRBV6-6
CDR3 protein: CASSPGTGYEQYF
CDR3 DNA: TGTGCCAGCAGTCCCGGGACGGGCTACGAGCAGTACTTC

D gene: TRBD1
J gene: TRBJ2-7
clone size: many
V gene: TRBV7-8
CDR3 protein: CASSLVGTGLYEQYF
CDR3 DNA: TGTGCCAGCAGCTTAGTGGGGACAGGGCTCTACGAGCAGTACTTC

D gene: TRBD2
J gene: TRBJ2-2
clone size: once
V gene: TRBV11-3
CDR3 protein: CASSRLAVGELFF
CDR3 DNA: TGTGCCAGCAGCCGCCTAGCGGTCGGGGAGCTGTTTTTT

D gene: NA
J gene: TRBJ2-3
clone size: NA
V gene: TRBV20-1
CDR3 protein: CSASRNFLNTDTQYF
CDR3 DNA: TGCAGTGCTTCCCGAAATTTCCTCAACACAGATACGCAGTATTTT

D gene: NA
J gene: TRBJ2-7
clone size: few
V gene: TRBV7-9
CDR3 protein: CASSLLVSEQYF
CDR3 DNA: TGTGCCAGCAGCCTTCTAGTCTCCGAGCAGTACTTC

D gene: NA
J gene: TRBJ1-3
clone size: NA
V gene: TRBV7-2
CDR3 protein: CASSSGHSGNTIYF
CDR3 DNA: TGTGCCAGCAGCAGCGGCCACTCTGGAAACACCATATATTTT

D gene: NA
J gene: TRBJ1-3
clone size: NA
V gene: TRBV27
CDR3 protein: CASSFKGVSGNTIYF
CDR3 DNA: TGTGCCAGCAGTTTTAAGGGGGTCTCTGGAAACACCATATATTTT

D gene: NA
J gene: TRBJ2-3
clone size: many
V gene: TRBV20-1
CDR3 protein: CSARDLAILDTQYF
CDR3 DNA: TGCAGTGCTAGAGATCTAGCCATCCTGGATACGCAGTATTTT

D gene: TRBD1
J gene: TRBJ1-5
clone size: many
V gene: TRBV19
CDR3 protein: CASSATGQFSNQPQHF
CDR3 DNA: TGTGCCAGTAGTGCAACGGGACAGTTTAGCAATCAGCCCCAGCATTTT

D gene: NA
J gene: TRBJ1-1
clone size: many
V gene: TRBV25-1
CDR3 protein: CASSKVGSTEAFF
CDR3 DNA: TGTGCCAGCAGCAAGGTAGGGAGCACTGAAGCTTTCTTT

D gene: TRBD2
J gene: TRBJ2-2
clone size: few
V gene: TRBV5-1
CDR3 protein: CASSVNSGGYTGELFF
CDR3 DNA: TGCGCCAGCAGCGTTAATAGCGGGGGATACACCGGGGAGCTGTTTTTT

D gene: NA
J gene: TRBJ2-7
clone size: many
V gene: TRBV20-1
CDR3 protein: CSASHYDSYEQYF
CDR3 DNA: TGCAGTGCTAGCCATTACGACAGCTACGAGCAGTACTTC

D gene: TRBD1
J gene: TRBJ1-1
clone size: NA
V gene: TRBV29-1
CDR3 protein: CSVELGQVTMNTEAFF
CDR3 DNA: TGCAGCGTTGAGTTGGGACAGGTGACCATGAACACTGAAGCTTTCTTT

D gene: TRBD1
J gene: TRBJ2-6
clone size: many
V gene: TRBV5-1
CDR3 protein: CASSPGQGRGGANVLTF
CDR3 DNA: TGCGCCAGCAGCCCTGGACAGGGAAGAGGTGGGGCCAACGTCCTGACTTTC

D gene: TRBD1
J gene: TRBJ2-1
clone size: few
V gene: TRBV7-9
CDR3 protein: CASSLGGGGPYNEQFF
CDR3 DNA: TGTGCCAGCAGCTTAGGAGGGGGCGGGCCTTACAATGAGCAGTTCTTC

D gene: NA
J gene: TRBJ1-1
clone size: many
V gene: TRBV6-5
CDR3 protein: CASSQDGVNTEAFF
CDR3 DNA: TGTGCCAGCAGCCAGGACGGAGTGAACACTGAAGCTTTCTTT

D gene: NA
J gene: TRBJ2-7
clone size: many
V gene: TRBV20-1
CDR3 protein: CSALGVNDEQYF
CDR3 DNA: TGCAGTGCTCTCGGGGTGAACGACGAGCAGTACTTC

D gene: TRBD1
J gene: TRBJ2-3
clone size: NA
V gene: TRBV14
CDR3 protein: CASSRNRGPDTQYF
CDR3 DNA: TGTGCCAGCAGCCGAAACAGGGGGCCAGATACGCAGTATTTT

D gene: NA
J gene: TRBJ2-3
clone size: NA
V gene: TRBV9
CDR3 protein: CASSLRTGRTDTQYF
CDR3 DNA: TGTGCCAGCAGCCTCAGGACCGGCCGCACAGATACGCAGTATTTT

D gene: NA
J gene: TRBJ2-1
clone size: NA
V gene: TRBV29-1
CDR3 protein: CSVEPSSYNEQFF
CDR3 DNA: TGCAGCGTTGAACCAAGCTCCTACAATGAGCAGTTCTTC

D gene: NA
J gene: TRBJ2-5
clone size: many
V gene: TRBV30
CDR3 protein: CAWSVGPGLEETQYF
CDR3 DNA: TGTGCCTGGAGTGTAGGTCCGGGTTTAGAGGAGACCCAGTACTTC

D gene: NA
J gene: TRBJ2-1
clone size: few
V gene: TRBV7-2
CDR3 protein: CASSFIRQSNEQFF
CDR3 DNA: TGTGCCAGCAGCTTTATACGCCAGAGCAATGAGCAGTTCTTC

D gene: TRBD1
J gene: TRBJ1-2
clone size: many
V gene: TRBV6-5
CDR3 protein: CASSYSLGAGGHGYTF
CDR3 DNA: TGTGCCAGCAGTTACTCCCTAGGGGCAGGGGGCCATGGCTACACCTTC

D gene: NA
J gene: TRBJ2-7
clone size: many
V gene: TRBV3-1
CDR3 protein: CASSQGIVGIATEQYF
CDR3 DNA: TGTGCCAGCAGCCAAGGGATCGTGGGGATTGCGACAGAGCAGTACTTC

D gene: NA
J gene: TRBJ2-4
clone size: many
V gene: TRBV20-1
CDR3 protein: CSARAQLVTKNIQYF
CDR3 DNA: TGCAGTGCTAGAGCACAACTAGTAACCAAAAACATTCAGTACTTC

D gene: TRBD1
J gene: TRBJ2-7
clone size: few
V gene: TRBV5-1
CDR3 protein: CASSFGDRGFEQYF
CDR3 DNA: TGCGCCAGCAGCTTCGGAGACAGGGGTTTCGAGCAGTACTTC

D gene: TRBD2
J gene: TRBJ2-7
clone size: NA
V gene: TRBV3-1
CDR3 protein: CASSQDPSGASYEQYF
CDR3 DNA: TGTGCCAGCAGCCAAGATCCTAGCGGGGCCTCCTACGAGCAGTACTTC

D gene: NA
J gene: TRBJ2-2
clone size: many
V gene: TRBV13
CDR3 protein: CASSLAPGNTGELFF
CDR3 DNA: TGTGCCAGCAGCTTAGCCCCGGGGAACACCGGGGAGCTGTTTTTT

D gene: NA
J gene: TRBJ2-7
clone size: many
V gene: TRBV20-1
CDR3 protein: CSASPPGRRTYEQYF
CDR3 DNA: TGCAGTGCTAGCCCCCCAGGGAGAAGGACCTACGAGCAGTACTTC

D gene: TRBD1
J gene: TRBJ2-7
clone size: NA
V gene: TRBV19
CDR3 protein: CASSMGQYEQYF
CDR3 DNA: TGTGCCAGTAGTATGGGACAGTACGAGCAGTACTTC

D gene: NA
J gene: TRBJ2-7
clone size: NA
V gene: TRBV20-1
CDR3 protein: CSAEAAADEQYF
CDR3 DNA: TGCAGTGCTGAGGCCGCCGCCGACGAGCAGTACTTC

D gene: NA
J gene: TRBJ2-1
clone size: many
V gene: TRBV12-3/TRBV12-4
CDR3 protein: CASSTSLEQFF
CDR3 DNA: TGTGCCAGCTCAACCAGTCTTGAGCAGTTCTTC

D gene: NA
J gene: TRBJ2-2
clone size: few
V gene: TRBV29-1
CDR3 protein: CSVVGRGAPGELFF
CDR3 DNA: TGCAGCGTTGTTGGCAGGGGAGCCCCCGGGGAGCTGTTTTTT

D gene: NA
J gene: TRBJ2-7
clone size: many
V gene: TRBV5-1
CDR3 protein: CASSLRGQGYEQYF
CDR3 DNA: TGCGCCAGCAGCTTGAGAGGACAAGGATACGAGCAGTACTTC

D gene: NA
J gene: TRBJ1-1
clone size: many
V gene: TRBV29-1
CDR3 protein: CSALLQANTEAFF
CDR3 DNA: TGCAGCGCCCTGCTACAGGCGAACACTGAAGCTTTCTTT

D gene: NA
J gene: TRBJ1-1
clone size: NA
V gene: TRBV20-1
CDR3 protein: CSARDVKGEAFF
CDR3 DNA: TGCAGTGCTAGAGATGTTAAGGGAGAAGCTTTCTTT

D gene: NA
J gene: TRBJ1-1
clone size: many
V gene: TRBV7-9
CDR3 protein: CASSFPTGREAFF
CDR3 DNA: TGTGCCAGCAGCTTTCCCACCGGCCGCGAAGCTTTCTTT

D gene: NA
J gene: TRBJ1-6
clone size: many
V gene: TRBV2
CDR3 protein: CASSEAGGYNSPLHF
CDR3 DNA: TGTGCCAGCAGTGAAGCAGGGGGTTATAATTCACCCCTCCACTTT

D gene: NA
J gene: TRBJ2-7
clone size: few
V gene: TRBV20-1
CDR3 protein: CSPRVGSSYEQYF
CDR3 DNA: TGCAGTCCCAGGGTGGGGAGCTCCTACGAGCAGTACTTC

D gene: NA
J gene: TRBJ2-4
clone size: many
V gene: TRBV20-1
CDR3 protein: CSAIGGLVQGHIAKNIQYF
CDR3 DNA: TGCAGTGCTATCGGGGGATTGGTCCAGGGGCATATAGCCAAAAACATTCAGTACTTC

D gene: NA
J gene: TRBJ2-3
clone size: many
V gene: TRBV12-3/TRBV12-4
CDR3 protein: CASSFRSGASTDTQYF
CDR3 DNA: TGTGCCAGCAGTTTTAGAAGCGGTGCTAGCACAGATACGCAGTATTTT

D gene: NA
J gene: TRBJ1-1
clone size: many
V gene: TRBV20-1
CDR3 protein: CSALFIMNTEAFF
CDR3 DNA: TGCAGTGCTCTATTTATTATGAACACTGAAGCTTTCTTT

D gene: NA
J gene: TRBJ2-3
clone size: many
V gene: TRBV12-3/TRBV12-4
CDR3 protein: CASSLWRRDVDTQYF
CDR3 DNA: TGTGCCAGCAGTTTATGGAGGAGGGATGTAGATACGCAGTATTTT

D gene: NA
J gene: TRBJ1-1
clone size: many
V gene: TRBV18
CDR3 protein: CASLAQVDTEAFF
CDR3 DNA: TGTGCCAGCTTAGCCCAGGTCGACACTGAAGCTTTCTTT

D gene: NA
J gene: TRBJ1-1
clone size: NA
V gene: TRBV19
CDR3 protein: CASEYGGWGQTEAFF
CDR3 DNA: TGTGCCAGTGAGTATGGCGGTTGGGGGCAGACTGAAGCTTTCTTT

D gene: NA
J gene: TRBJ2-3
clone size: many
V gene: TRBV7-2
CDR3 protein: CASSLNPNRADTQYF
CDR3 DNA: TGTGCCAGCAGCTTAAACCCGAATCGGGCAGATACGCAGTATTTT

D gene: NA
J gene: TRBJ1-3
clone size: many
V gene: TRBV7-9
CDR3 protein: CASSSQKGNTIYF
CDR3 DNA: TGTGCCAGCAGCTCACAAAAGGGAAACACCATATATTTT